The T cell receptor beta chain under discussion was sequenced for a study of T cells after yellow fever vaccination. Broader study findings: There was a small share of clonotypes that showed up in both the CD4 and CD8 compartments. Reappearing after the booster were most of the clones from primary vaccination (around 96% CD4, approximately 86% CD8). A weaker secondary response peaked on day 5, the primary on day 15.

The 5'RACE template-switching step produced TCR cDNA and added a universal primer site and UMIs. TCRdb re-called the 5' RACE reads with MiXCR, one entry per CDR3 protein. This sample has approximately 260,000 distinct CDR3 sequences, with around 13% found just once. Germline V gene sequence: CDR1 MNHNS, CDR2 SASEGT. The junction had 3 bases not matched to a gene; V was cut back by 4 bases and J by 8 bases. This CDR3 is 14 amino acids long. This clonotype was seen only a few times. Its antigen is undetermined. The TCR sequence derives from a man younger than 45 who received the YFV17D yellow fever vaccine. The starting material was CD4+ T cells sorted from PBMCs, obtained 45 days after the yellow fever booster vaccination. This rearrangement joins TRBV6-1 to TRBJ1-6; 9 bases are a match to TRBD1. CDR3 coding DNA: TGTGCCAGCAGTGGGGACAGGGTTTATTCACCCCTCCACTTT. It specifies CASSGDRVYSPLHF.